A selection of T cell receptor beta chains follows, all from one sample in a study of blood T cell repertoires in COVID-19. Here immunoSEQ multiplex PCR was the method, and the copy in TCRdb shows in-frame clones only, minus some. The top ten hold 13% of the sample, which has 150,000 or so clones, over 75% seen once. Material for sequencing was peripheral blood. The receptors were gathered from a man between 18 and 35 years old with COVID-19, enrolled during active disease. Each CDR3 is given with its conserved first and last residue. Each record gives: J gene, clone size, V gene, CDR3 protein. Where a row states a size, it is once, few, many or the class of an expanded clone; other rows omit it.

>TRBJ2-1|.|TRBV7-8
CASSLARLAGVHEQFF
>TRBJ1-6|.|TRBV4-2
CASSQDTGGGRRNSPLHF
>TRBJ1-4|.|TRBV15
CATRALGGGPNEKLLF
>TRBJ2-5|.|TRBV7-9
CASSPVDREETQYF
>TRBJ2-3|.|TRBV7-6
CASSRGQGPPDTQYF
>TRBJ2-7|.|TRBV6-2/TRBV6-3
CASSYGGVRYEQYF
>TRBJ2-7|.|TRBV7-6
CASSLRGGPAIYEQYF
>TRBJ1-1|.|TRBV10-3
CAISETGGEAFF
>TRBJ1-2|.|TRBV14
CASSQDVQPGGGYTF
>TRBJ2-3|.|TRBV28
CASSLAGRSGSDTQYF
>TRBJ2-7|.|TRBV20-1
CSASSSYEQYF
>TRBJ1-5|.|TRBV7-9
CASSSDQGQPQHF
>TRBJ2-2|.|TRBV7-9
CASSLRGYGTGELFF
>TRBJ2-5|.|TRBV11-2
CASSYRVEETQYF
>TRBJ2-7|.|TRBV20-1
CSAPRGNEQYF
>TRBJ1-2|once|TRBV6-5
CATKRGGASGYTF
>TRBJ2-6|.|TRBV18
CASSPQTSGSAGANVLTF
>TRBJ2-1|once|TRBV7-2
CASSLSRDYHNEQFF
>TRBJ2-1|.|TRBV19
CASRVLATSSYNEQFF
>TRBJ2-4|.|TRBV28
CASSPYGGYLAKNIQYF